The next 32 T cell receptor beta chains were all read from a single sample in a study of naive and memory T cell subsets. The study's findings and limits: A few larger clonotypes appeared in naive repertoires, especially CD8, possibly memory cells re-expressing CD45RA.

Antigen specificity for these receptors is unknown. Both TRBC1 and TRBC2 were covered by a beta constant-region primer of two equimolar oligonucleotides. Four rounds of PCR amplified the ligated cDNA using nested alpha and beta constant-region primers plus SP2. MiXCR was run by TCRdb on the UMI-ligation and nested PCR reads, yielding one entry per CDR3 protein. The sample holds roughly 92,000 distinct CDR3 sequences, around 11% seen once. The sample taken for sequencing was naive CD4+ T cells from blood. These receptors originate from a human donor in good health.

Many counts were recorded for this clonotype. The chain combines TRBV6-4 with TRBJ1-1; D is undetermined. V gave up 4 bases and J gave up 0 bases, with 6 bases separating them. The CDR3 totals 13 residues. Per germline, CDR1 MRHNA and CDR2 SNTAGT. The CDR3 DNA sequence: TGTGCCAGCAGTGCCAACATGAACACTGAAGCTTTCTTT. Protein sequence: CASSANMNTEAFF.

The DNA for the CDR3 is TGTGCCAGCAGCTCCCAGACTAGCTACGATACGCAGTATTTT. Its protein product is CASSSQTSYDTQYF. V usage is TRBV7-2 and J usage is TRBJ2-3; TRBD2 agrees at 7 bases. The CDR3 is 14 residues long. V lost 4 bases, J lost 6 bases, and 7 bases stayed unmatched. Germline CDR1 is SGHTA and CDR2 is FQGNSA.

This clonotype was recorded a few times. CDR3 loop: CASSFGGGGTDTQYF. CDR3 DNA: TGTGCCAGCAGTTTCGGAGGAGGTGGAACAGATACGCAGTATTTT. The chain recombines TRBV12-3 or TRBV12-4 with TRBJ2-3; tentative D call: TRBD2 (5 bases). CDR3 length equals 15 residues. Deletions cut 3 bases from V and 3 bases from J, with 13 bases between.

The chain uses TRBV6-2 or TRBV6-3 and TRBJ2-5, with D hard to call. The CDR3 totals 15 residues. Germline lookup yields CDR1 MNHEY and CDR2 SVGEGT. V was pared by 3 bases and J by 2 bases, with 13 bases between. The CDR3 reads CASSYTALPQETQYF. The CDR3 DNA reads TGTGCCAGCAGTTATACGGCCCTCCCACAAGAGACCCAGTACTTC.

Only a few counts were recorded for this clonotype. The rearrangement links TRBV4-3 to TRBJ2-7; possibly TRBD2 for D (5 bases). Looked up from germline, CDR1 is LGHNA and CDR2 is YSLEER. This CDR3 is 13 amino acids long. V lost 4 bases to trimming and J lost 7 bases, with 14 bases between them. The CDR3 DNA follows: TGCGCCAGCAGCCGAAAGGAGGCCGGGGAGCAGTACTTC. Protein product: CASSRKEAGEQYF.

This clonotype has only a few counts. The rearrangement joins TRBV7-2 to TRBJ2-7; 7 bases are shared with TRBD1. In germline, CDR1 is SGHTA, CDR2 FQGNSA. The CDR3 is 13 amino acids. The V and J ends lost 5 bases and 2 bases, in that order; junction bases with no gene match: 3. Written as DNA, the CDR3 is TGTGCCAGCAGCAACAGGGGCACCTACGAGCAGTACTTC. It specifies CASSNRGTYEQYF.

Ten or more counts support this clonotype. V gene TRBV12-3 or TRBV12-4 combines with J gene TRBJ2-5, with D possibly TRBD2 on 5 matching bases. V lost 6 bases and J lost 4, with 18 bases in between. The CDR3 spans 15 residues. The CDR3 spells CASSPGGLERETQYF. For the CDR3, the DNA is TGTGCCAGCAGCCCAGGCGGGTTGGAGAGAGAGACCCAGTACTTC.

This clonotype was counted at least ten times. The genes are TRBV19 and TRBJ1-5, with a weak D call TRBD1 (6 bases). The germline CDR1 and CDR2 sequences are LNHDA and SQIVND (reference sequence). Between the trimmed V and J ends, which lost 7 bases and 1 base, there was a span of 14 bases. The CDR3 totals 15 residues. The CDR3, as DNA: TGTGCCAGTAAAGGAGGGGGTATAAGCAATCAGCCCCAGCATTTT. This gives the protein CASKGGGISNQPQHF. The entire variable domain, with the rest obtained from reference TRBV19 and TRBJ1-5, is as follows: DGGITQSPKYLFRKEGQNVTLSCEQNLNHDAMYWYRQDPGQGLRLIYYSQIVNDFQKGDIAEGYSVSREKKESFPLTVTSAQKNPTAFYLCASKGGGISNQPQHFGDGTRLSIL.

This rearrangement joins TRBV7-8 to TRBJ2-2, with D maybe TRBD2 (5 bases). Trimming took 2 bases from V and 4 from J, leaving 11 bases between them. Germline V lookup: CDR1 SGHVS, CDR2 FQNEAQ. This CDR3 comprises 15 residues. DNA of the CDR3: TGTGCCAGCAGCTTAAAGCGGATAACCACCGGGGAGCTGTTTTTT. Translation: CASSLKRITTGELFF.

The table lists this clonotype with many counts. This chain links TRBV7-2 with TRBJ2-7; TRBD2 is a possible D gene (5 bases). The CDR3 has 17 residues. V shed 5 bases and J shed 5 bases, with 25 bases lying between them. Germline assignment: CDR1 SGHTA and CDR2 FQGNSA. The CDR3 sequence is CASSRGSIAAVQDEQYF. The DNA for the CDR3 is TGTGCCAGCAGCCGGGGTAGTATTGCGGCAGTACAAGACGAGCAGTACTTC.

In its sample, this clonotype was seen a few times. This chain uses TRBV30 with TRBJ1-1, with 7 bases aligning to TRBD1. This CDR3 is 13 amino acids long. Germline CDR1 reads GTSNPN; CDR2 reads SVGIG (reference sequence). With V trimmed by 7 bases and J by 3 bases, 8 bases remained unmatched. This chain's CDR3 is CASMDRRDTEAFF. DNA for the CDR3: TGTGCCTCAATGGACAGGAGGGACACTGAAGCTTTCTTT. Full variable domain (remainder filled in from reference TRBV30 and TRBJ1-1): SQTIHQWPATLVQPVGSPLSLECTVEGTSNPNLYWYRQAAGRGLQLLFYSVGIGQISSEVPQNLSASRPQDRQFILSSKKLLLSDSGFYLCASMDRRDTEAFFGQGTRLTVV.

The chain is built from TRBV7-9 and TRBJ2-7; a weak D match, TRBD2 (5 bases). Germline V gene lookup returns CDR1 SEHNR and CDR2 FQNEAQ (reference sequence). Trimming took 5 bases from V and 6 from J, leaving 11 bases between them. CDR3 length: 12 amino acids. The CDR3 loop is CASSLSGGEQYF. Here the CDR3 DNA reads TGTGCCAGCAGCCTAAGTGGAGGCGAGCAGTACTTC.

The chain employs TRBV20-1 and TRBJ1-2, with D perhaps matching TRBD1 (5 bases). Trimming left V 0 bases short and J 3 bases short, with 26 bases between. The CDR3 covers 19 residues. Germline V gene sequence: CDR1 DFQATT, CDR2 SNEGSKA (reference sequence). The CDR3, as DNA: TGCAGTGCTAGAGACCCAAGTCATCCCCAGGGACTGAACGACTATGGCTACACCTTC. Translating gives CSARDPSHPQGLNDYGYTF.

This clonotype was counted only a few times. The chain joins TRBV6-2 or TRBV6-3 to TRBJ2-1, with D perhaps TRBD1 (5 bases). The CDR3 runs to 13 residues. Germline V CDR1 and CDR2: MNHEY, SVGEGT. V gave up 8 bases and J gave up 1 base, with 9 bases separating them. The CDR3 sequence is CASRQGSYNEQFF. The CDR3 region has the DNA TGTGCCAGCCGGCAGGGATCCTACAATGAGCAGTTCTTC.

This clonotype turned up a few times. This sequence joins TRBV7-2 and TRBJ2-2; 7 positions agree with TRBD1. The CDR3 loop spans 18 amino acids. Germline assignment: CDR1 SGHTA and CDR2 FQGNSA. With 2 bases clipped from V and 0 bases from J, the junction kept 9 bases outside the gene matches. This chain's CDR3 is CASSLIDRAFANTGELFF. CDR3 coding DNA: TGTGCCAGCAGCTTAATTGACAGGGCGTTCGCGAACACCGGGGAGCTGTTTTTT.

This clonotype appeared a few times. The chain couples TRBV29-1 to TRBJ1-3; D unclear. V gave up 3 bases and J gave up 7 bases, with 7 bases separating them. The CDR3 runs to 11 residues. Germline CDR1 and CDR2: SQVTM and ANQGSEA. The DNA of the CDR3 is TGCAGCGTTGAGCTAGGGAACACCATATATTTT. Protein product: CSVELGNTIYF.

This clonotype was detected many times. V and J are TRBV18 and TRBJ2-7; possibly TRBD2 for D (6 bases). The V end lost 6 bases, the J end lost 3 bases, and 15 bases lay between the germline ends. Germline CDR1 is KGHSH and CDR2 is LQKENI. The CDR3 length is 14 residues. The CDR3: CASSKGTDRYEQYF. CDR3 DNA sequence: TGTGCCAGCTCGAAAGGGACTGACCGCTACGAGCAGTACTTC. The full variable domain, with the rest looked up from reference TRBV18 and TRBJ2-7, is NAGVMQNPRHLVRRRGQEARLRCSPMKGHSHVYWYRQLPEEGLKFMVYLQKENIIDESGMPKERFSAEFPKEGPSILRIQQVVRGDSAAYFCASSKGTDRYEQYFGPGTRLTVT.

This clonotype was observed a few times. This chain connects TRBV2 to TRBJ1-5; D remains ambiguous. Germline V gene lookup returns CDR1 SNHLY and CDR2 FYNNEI. This CDR3 has 15 amino acids. V was pared by 6 bases and J by 0 bases, with 12 bases between. CDR3 nucleotide sequence: TGTGCCAGCAGACCGGGAGTTAATAGCAATCAGCCCCAGCATTTT. It is translated as CASRPGVNSNQPQHF. Using reference TRBV2 and TRBJ1-5 for the parts outside the CDR3, the full variable domain is EPEVTQTPSHQVTQMGQEVILRCVPISNHLYFYWYRQILGQKVEFLVSFYNNEISEKSEIFDDQFSVERPDGSNFTLKIRSTKLEDSAMYFCASRPGVNSNQPQHFGDGTRLSIL.

This clonotype was observed a few times. The chain joins TRBV6-1 to TRBJ2-1; TRBD2 matches at 10 bases. The CDR3 contains 17 residues. The V gene end was trimmed by 7 bases and the J gene end by 0 bases; junction bases not matched to a gene: 9. Germline V gene data show CDR1 as MNHNS and CDR2 as SASEGT. The CDR3 region has the DNA TGTGCCAGCAAGGCTAGCGGGGGCCCTAGCTCCTACAATGAGCAGTTCTTC. As protein: CASKASGGPSSYNEQFF.

The CDR3 loop is CASSRRGGSEQFF. The CDR3 coding sequence is TGTGCCAGCAGCCGTAGGGGGGGAAGTGAGCAGTTCTTC. The J gene is TRBJ2-1, the V gene TRBV9; D perhaps matches TRBD2 (7 bases). CDR3 length equals 13 residues. V lost 4 bases and J lost 9, with 14 bases in between. Germline loops: CDR1 SGDLS, CDR2 YYNGEE.

The chain employs TRBV14 and TRBJ2-1, with TRBD2 identical over 10 bases. This CDR3 has 16 amino acids. V was clipped by 2 bases and J by 7 bases; unmatched bases: 8. Germline values: CDR1 SGHDN, CDR2 FVKESK. The CDR3 is CASSQRSTSGVNEQFF. The CDR3 DNA sequence: TGTGCCAGCAGCCAACGGTCAACTAGCGGGGTAAATGAGCAGTTCTTC.

There are a few counts of this clonotype. CDR3 sequence reads: CASSGLAEGTQYF. CDR3 bases: TGTGCCAGCAGCGGACTAGCTGAAGGGACCCAGTACTTC. The chain is built from TRBV14 and TRBJ2-5; 8 bases are shared with TRBD2. Germline V CDR1 and CDR2: SGHDN, FVKESK. The ends lost 5 bases at V and 7 bases at J; junction bases unmatched: 6. The CDR3 spans 13 residues.

CDR3 protein: CASSLGQPPGALHF. The CDR3 coding sequence is TGTGCCAGCAGCTTAGGGCAGCCCCCGGGGGCCCTCCACTTT. The genes are TRBV7-9 and TRBJ1-6, with a tentative D call TRBD1 (5 bases). The V end was cut by 1 base, the J end by 14 bases, with 15 bases between. This CDR3 is 14 amino acids long. The germline V gene encodes CDR1 SEHNR and CDR2 FQNEAQ (reference sequence).

This chain joins TRBV20-1 and TRBJ2-1, with D perhaps matching TRBD2 (5 bases). V dropped 6 bases and J dropped 1 base, with 16 bases sitting between them. Germline V lookup: CDR1 DFQATT, CDR2 SNEGSKA (reference sequence). The length of the CDR3 is 15 residues. CDR3 coding DNA: TGCAGTGCCCCGTCCGCAGCGGTATCCTACAATGAGCAGTTCTTC. This translates into CSAPSAAVSYNEQFF.

A few counts support this clonotype. This rearrangement joins TRBV28 to TRBJ2-3; 8 bases line up with TRBD1. Germline values: CDR1 MDHEN, CDR2 SYDVKM. CDR3 length: 16 residues. The V and J ends lost 5 bases and 0 bases, in that order; junction bases with no gene match: 7. CDR3 DNA: TGTGCCAGCAGTCCAGAGGGGACAGGCAGCACAGATACGCAGTATTTT. It specifies CASSPEGTGSTDTQYF.

V is TRBV27 and J is TRBJ2-2; D is uncertain. The CDR3 consists of 13 residues. Between the trimmed V and J ends, which lost 0 bases and 5 bases, there was a span of 4 bases. Germline lookup yields CDR1 MNHEY and CDR2 SMNVEV (reference sequence). Written as DNA, the CDR3 is TGTGCCAGCAGTTTATCTCGTACCGGGGAGCTGTTTTTT. Its translation is CASSLSRTGELFF.

The chain joins TRBV7-9 to TRBJ2-3, with D perhaps being TRBD1 or TRBD2 (5 bases each). The CDR3 extends over 15 amino acids. Looked up from germline, CDR1 is SEHNR and CDR2 is FQNEAQ (reference sequence). The V end was cut by 4 bases, the J end by 0 bases, with 11 bases between. The CDR3 region is CASSSGDQSTDTQYF. CDR3 coding DNA: TGTGCCAGCAGCTCCGGGGACCAAAGCACAGATACGCAGTATTTT. The complete variable domain, with remaining parts taken from reference TRBV7-9 and TRBJ2-3, reads DTGVSQNPRHKITKRGQNVTFRCDPISEHNRLYWYRQTLGQGPEFLTYFQNEAQLEKSRLLSDRFSAERPKGSFSTLEIQRTEQGDSAMYLCASSSGDQSTDTQYFGPGTRLTVL.

This clonotype has just a few counts. The chain combines TRBV20-1 with TRBJ1-5, with 8 positions matching TRBD1. V dropped 2 bases and J dropped 3; count of bases not matched to a gene: 6. The CDR3 is made up of 15 amino acids. Germline V gene lookup returns CDR1 DFQATT and CDR2 SNEGSKA (reference sequence). The CDR3 is CSARPRTGLNQPQHF. The CDR3 region has the DNA TGCAGTGCTAGACCTAGGACAGGGCTCAATCAGCCCCAGCATTTT.

This clonotype was seen repeatedly, ten times or more. The chain recombines TRBV29-1 with TRBJ2-2; 10 bases fit TRBD2. Trimming removed 3 bases from V and 5 bases from J; junction bases left unmatched: 6. The CDR3 is 15 amino acids. The germline CDR1 and CDR2 sequences are SQVTM and ANQGSEA. CDR3 loop: CSVDGLAGDTGELFF. The CDR3 DNA follows: TGCAGCGTTGATGGCCTAGCGGGAGATACCGGGGAGCTGTTTTTT.

There are many counts of this clonotype. This chain joins TRBV20-1 and TRBJ2-1, with 7 bases lining up with TRBD2. In germline, CDR1 is DFQATT, CDR2 SNEGSKA (reference sequence). V lost 5 bases and J lost 8; bases outside the gene matches: 18. This CDR3 region has 16 residues. Here the CDR3 DNA reads TGCAGTGCTGGGGAATTAGGAGCGGGAATGATCCATGAGCAGTTCTTC. It encodes CSAGELGAGMIHEQFF.

This clonotype was seen ten or more times. The gene calls are TRBV3-1 and TRBJ1-2; D ambiguous. Germline V gene sequence: CDR1 LGHDT, CDR2 YNNKEL (reference sequence). This CDR3 has 15 residues. With 4 bases removed from V and 0 bases from J, the gap between germline ends came to 12 bases. The CDR3 DNA is TGTGCCAGCAGCCTCGGACCGCAAGCTAACTATGGCTACACCTTC. This codes for CASSLGPQANYGYTF.

The CDR3, as DNA: TGTGCCAGCAGGCCACAGAGCCCTTGGCCAGGGGTCGAGGTC. Amino acid sequence: CASRPQSPWPGVEV. V gene TRBV28 combines with J gene TRBJ2-7, with D maybe TRBD1 (6 bases). Germline V CDR1 and CDR2: MDHEN, SYDVKM. This CDR3 has 14 residues.